This TCR beta chain was sequenced in a study of PD-1 and CTLA-4 blockade in melanoma (dated by TCRdb to the early 2020s). Background for the entire study: The study compared how PD-1 blockade and CTLA-4 blockade affected the melanoma-reactive CD8 T cell response in patients with melanoma.

The CDR3 goes from the cysteine to the phenylalanine over 14 residues. The kept DNA is CDR3 alone, 42 bases in frame from the first base. V loses 6 bases, J loses 2 bases, and the germline ends lie 11 bases apart. The germline V gene specifies MNHEY as CDR1 and SVGAGI as CDR2. Comment on this clone: Its binding antigen is unknown. No much larger clonotype is one base removed from it; base qualities were not supplied.

The library was generated by the immunoSEQ multiplex PCR assay. The table comes from immuneACCESS by way of TCRdb, which keeps in-frame sequences with V and J called. Part of the clones is missing from these tables; in studies checked, under half for an unresolved V gene and the rest for unknown reasons. The sample table lists fewer than 14,000 clones, 82% of them with a count of one. 30% to 40% of the sample lies in the top ten. The origin of this receptor is a human donor with melanoma. Recombination joined TRBV6-5 with TRBJ1-5; matching of 5 bases hints at TRBD1 as the D gene. This material consisted of CD8+ T cells from peripheral blood, taken from a patient given anti-PD-1 treatment. The DNA is as follows: TGTGCCAGCAGCTTCAGGGCAGGCAATCAGCCCCAGCATTTT. Translation gives CASSFRAGNQPQHF.